This entry lists 13 T cell receptor beta chains sequenced from one sample in a study of blood T cell repertoires in COVID-19. Sequenced by immunoSEQ multiplex PCR; TCRdb stores in-frame clones only, minus some. Of some 150,000 clones listed, about 86% were seen once; the top ten hold around 2.7%. Material for sequencing was peripheral blood. The receptors were gathered from an elderly woman with acute or convalescent COVID-19.

V gene TRBV5-1 combines with J gene TRBJ2-5, with 10 bases aligning to TRBD2. CDR1 SGHRS and CDR2 YFSETQ come from the germline V gene. The CDR3 extends over 16 amino acids. The ends lost 8 bases at V and 2 bases at J; junction bases unmatched: 12. DNA for the CDR3: TGCGCCAGTTCCTTGGGGATAGCGGGGGGTCAAGAGACCCAGTACTTC. Protein product: CASSLGIAGGQETQYF.

The J gene is TRBJ2-3, the V gene TRBV7-9; TRBD2 matches 9 bases. The CDR3 covers 16 residues. V was pared by 3 bases and J by 4 bases, with 8 bases of the junction left unmatched. Looked up from germline, CDR1 is SEHNR and CDR2 is FQNEAQ (reference sequence). The CDR3 spells CASSLSAGGRADTQYF. The DNA for the CDR3 is TGTGCCAGCAGCTTGTCAGCGGGGGGCAGGGCAGATACGCAGTATTTT.

The rearrangement links TRBV5-8 to TRBJ1-6; 7 bases map to TRBD1. V was pared by 3 bases and J by 7 bases, with 13 bases of the junction left unmatched. The germline CDR1 and CDR2 sequences are SGHTS and YDEGEE. CDR3 length equals 17 residues. CDR3 protein: CASSSRTGSVANSPLHF. The CDR3 DNA reads TGTGCCAGCAGCTCCCGGACAGGCTCCGTTGCGAATTCACCCCTCCACTTT. The entire variable domain, with the rest obtained from reference TRBV5-8 and TRBJ1-6, is as follows: EAGVTQSPTHLIKTRGQQATLRCSPISGHTSVYWYQQALGLGLQFLLWYDEGEERNRGNFPPRFSGRQFPNYSSELNVNALELEDSALYLCASSSRTGSVANSPLHFGNGTRLTVT.

V gene TRBV2 combines with J gene TRBJ2-2, with 7 nucleotides matching TRBD2. The CDR3 contains 14 residues. From germline, CDR1 is SNHLY and CDR2 FYNNEI. V shed 6 bases, J shed 4 bases, and the junction held 5 bases outside the gene matches. CDR3 DNA sequence: TGTGCCAGCAGGCTCGGGGGGTCCACCGGGGAGCTGTTTTTT. It translates to CASRLGGSTGELFF.

The chain couples TRBV12-5 to TRBJ1-2, with D uncertain. With 2 bases removed from V and 7 bases from J, the gap between germline ends came to 5 bases. CDR1 LGHNT and CDR2 FRNRAP come from the germline V gene. The CDR3 has 11 residues. The CDR3, as DNA: TGTGCTAGTGGTTTGAGCGTTGGCTACACCTTC. Amino acids: CASGLSVGYTF.

The chain carries TRBV7-2 and TRBJ2-4; 11 nucleotides match TRBD1. The V segment lost 3 bases and the J segment 11 bases; nucleotides outside the gene matches: 6. The CDR3 length is 14 residues. CDR1 and CDR2 from the germline V gene are SGHTA and FQGNSA. The CDR3, as DNA: TGTGCCAGCAGCTTTACACCGGGACAGGGGGTTCAGTACTTC. Translated: CASSFTPGQGVQYF.

The gene calls are TRBV2 and TRBJ1-5; D call uncertain. CDR1 is SNHLY and CDR2 is FYNNEI in the germline V gene. The CDR3 consists of 12 residues. Trimming took off 5 bases at V and 3 bases at J, with 5 bases between the two ends. The CDR3 nucleotides read TGTGCCAGCAGTAAATACAATCAGCCCCAGCATTTT. This translates into CASSKYNQPQHF.

This clone was picked up one time. The chain recombines TRBV9 with TRBJ2-2, with D uncertain. The germline CDR1 and CDR2 sequences are SGDLS and YYNGEE. V lost 3 bases and J 2 bases, leaving 11 bases between the germline ends. This CDR3 has 15 residues. The chain's CDR3 is CASSGQNTNTGELFF. CDR3 bases: TGTGCCAGCAGCGGGCAAAACACCAACACCGGGGAGCTGTTTTTT.

Many counts were recorded for this clone. The chain employs TRBV6-1 and TRBJ1-5; D is unclear. This CDR3 comprises 16 residues. Germline values: CDR1 MNHNS, CDR2 SASEGT. Deletions cut 0 bases from V and 0 bases from J, with 9 bases between. This chain's CDR3 is CASSEATGYSNQPQHF. DNA for the CDR3: TGTGCCAGCAGTGAAGCTACGGGATATAGCAATCAGCCCCAGCATTTT.

The CDR3: CASSIDRLAGEETQYF. In DNA form, the CDR3 reads TGTGCCAGTAGTATAGATCGACTAGCGGGGGAAGAGACCCAGTACTTC. This sequence joins TRBV19 and TRBJ2-5, with TRBD2 identical over 12 bases. With 0 bases clipped from V and 3 bases from J, the junction kept 2 bases outside the gene matches. The germline V gene has CDR1 LNHDA and CDR2 SQIVND (reference sequence). This CDR3 comprises 16 residues.

The rearrangement uses TRBV5-5 and TRBJ1-3; no clear D. V dropped 0 bases and J dropped 0 bases, with 10 bases sitting between them. Germline V gives CDR1 SGHKS, CDR2 YYEKEE (reference sequence). The CDR3 totals 16 residues. The CDR3 DNA sequence: TGTGCCAGCAGCTTGGGGCCCCCCAGCTCTGGAAACACCATATATTTT. Protein sequence: CASSLGPPSSGNTIYF.

This clone occurred a few times. The CDR3 DNA follows: TGCGCCAGCAGCCGGGGGGCTGAAGCTTTCTTT. This codes for CASSRGAEAFF. The chain recombines TRBV4-1 with TRBJ1-1; a possible D gene is TRBD1 (5 bases). V lost 4 bases and J 6 bases, leaving 6 bases between the germline ends. Germline values: CDR1 MGHRA, CDR2 YSYEKL. The CDR3 extends over 11 amino acids.

The rearrangement uses TRBV7-2 and TRBJ2-5; TRBD1 is a possible D gene (5 bases). The CDR3 length is 15 residues. Germline CDR1 and CDR2: SGHTA and FQGNSA. Trimming stripped 1 base from V and 4 bases from J, with 13 bases between. CDR3 region: CASSLGPGSRETQYF. The CDR3 bases are TGTGCCAGCAGCTTAGGCCCAGGGTCTCGAGAGACCCAGTACTTC.